This entry concerns a single TCR beta chain. No cognate antigen has been identified for it. Per-nucleotide qualities are absent, and no much larger clonotype sits a single base away. TCRbeta CDR3 regions were amplified from genomic DNA by means of the immunoSEQ Assay, a bias-controlled multiplex PCR. From the authors' description of their analysis: The number of nucleated cells in each sample was estimated from the amplification of reference gene primers within the assay. To quantify the absolute abundance of each unique TCRbeta CDR3 rearrangement, sequence reads were collapsed and filtered. For each sample, productive Simpson clonality was calculated as the square root of Simpson's diversity index across productive rearrangements. Drawn from immuneACCESS, this table holds only the in-frame rearrangements with V and J called that TCRdb kept. Clones are partly lost; checked studies trace under half to an unresolved V gene and leave the rest unexplained. V, J and clone size derive from that table, while D and trimming were established from the DNA sequence. Counted in this sample were 200,000 to 300,000 clones; over 80% of them appeared once. The ten top clones hold less than 6.5% of the sample.

This entry comes from a study of blood T cell repertoires in COVID-19 (TCRdb year 2020). For the wider study: Samples covering the acute and convalescent phases of COVID-19 were provided by collaborators in the United States, Italy and Spain. The prospective study material was composed of cDNA or gDNA derived from T cells, B-cell-depleted T cells, or PBMCs. Deeply sampled blood TCRbeta repertoires from subjects exposed to, actively infected with, or recovered from COVID-19 were included in the dataset. The repertoires were released in a freely available public database intended as a resource for research on the immune response to SARS-CoV-2. The samples were drawn from two sources: the first 160 participants of the ongoing ImmuneRACE study, and about 1,300 subjects contributed by 6 global collaborators. A de-identified subject ID, COVID-19 status, age in years and sex were almost always included in the sample metadata. Where available, HLA class I and class II types were obtained from metadata supplied by the sample provider rather than from assay-based typing.

What the study reported, not specific to this receptor: The amount of clinical and demographic metadata varied by source and participant and was provided uncurated.

Whole blood was collected in K2EDTA tubes by collaborating institutions according to the institutions' own protocols. For TCRbeta analysis, collaborators shipped samples in one of three forms: frozen whole blood, isolated PBMCs, or DNA extracted from either of those sample types. This receptor was identified in a human donor in a cohort sampled during active COVID-19. The sequenced sample consisted of peripheral blood.

The CDR3 protein: CASSTTGGGSYEQYF. The nucleotide sequence is given as TGTGCCAGCAGTACAACAGGTGGTGGATCCTACGAGCAGTACTTC. The chain employs TRBV28 and TRBJ2-7; a weak D assignment points to TRBD1 (5 bases agree). CDR1 and CDR2 are drawn from the germline V gene: MDHEN, SYDVKM. Including cysteine and phenylalanine, the CDR3 has 15 amino acids. The read is trimmed to its CDR3 DNA, 45 bases read in frame from base 1. Trimming takes 5 bases from V and 1 base from J, and the germline ends sit 15 bases apart.